Listed below are T cell receptor beta chains from one sample, sequenced in a study of blood T cell repertoires in COVID-19. Some clones are missing from TCRdb's copy, which holds only in-frame ones; the method was immunoSEQ multiplex PCR. The sample contains approximately 190,000 clones, more than 75% of which appear only once. The sequenced sample was peripheral blood. These receptors were obtained from a woman aged 55-69 years with COVID-19, enrolled during active disease. CDR3s include the opening cysteine and the closing phenylalanine or tryptophan. A D gene is named only where the DNA matches it firmly. Clone size is not always given. Where it is, it says once, few, many or a class for expanded clones.

clone_size j_call cdr3_length v_call d_call cdr3_aa cdr3_nt
NA TRBJ2-1 17 TRBV11-2 TRBD2 CASSLWGGGTLYNEQFF TGTGCCAGCAGCTTATGGGGCGGGGGGACACTCTACAATGAGCAGTTCTTC
NA TRBJ1-2 16 TRBV4-1 TRBD1 CASSPFGQGARYGYTF TGCGCCAGCAGCCCCTTTGGACAGGGGGCTAGGTATGGCTACACCTTC
few TRBJ2-4 15 TRBV5-4 TRBD2 CASSLPGSGGRIQYF TGTGCCAGCAGCTTGCCCGGTAGCGGGGGTAGGATTCAGTACTTC
NA TRBJ2-2 13 TRBV19 NA CASRALNTGELFF TGTGCCAGTAGAGCCCTGAACACCGGGGAGCTGTTTTTT
NA TRBJ1-5 17 TRBV28 NA CASSAFTGYRSNQPQHF TGTGCCAGCAGTGCGTTTACAGGGTACCGTAGCAATCAGCCCCAGCATTTT
NA TRBJ2-5 14 TRBV6-5 NA CASHEPAGLETQYF TGTGCCAGCCACGAGCCGGCGGGGTTGGAGACCCAGTACTTC
NA TRBJ1-5 15 TRBV19 TRBD1 CASSPTGAPNQPQHF TGTGCCAGTAGTCCTACAGGGGCCCCCAATCAGCCCCAGCATTTT
NA TRBJ2-7 15 TRBV5-6 NA CASSLVERLPYEQYF TGTGCCAGCAGCTTGGTGGAGAGATTGCCCTACGAGCAGTACTTC
NA TRBJ2-5 15 TRBV18 TRBD1 CASSPRDTGQETQYF TGTGCCAGCTCACCGAGGGACACGGGACAGGAGACCCAGTACTTC
NA TRBJ1-2 14 TRBV18 TRBD1 CASSGGMTGSGYTF TGTGCCAGCTCAGGGGGCATGACAGGGAGTGGCTACACCTTC
once TRBJ1-2 16 TRBV25-1 TRBD1 CASSDHIQGRRYGYTF TGTGCCAGCAGTGACCACATACAGGGGCGGAGATATGGCTACACCTTC
NA TRBJ1-1 13 TRBV3-1/TRBV3-2 NA CASSQGHSTEAFF TGTGCCAGCAGCCAAGGACATAGCACTGAAGCTTTCTTT
NA TRBJ1-2 15 TRBV9 NA CASSVGGSVNYGYTF TGTGCCAGCAGCGTAGGAGGTTCAGTTAACTATGGCTACACCTTC
few TRBJ2-2 16 TRBV11-1 TRBD1 CASSVQGTGDTGELFF TGTGCCAGCAGTGTTCAGGGGACAGGGGACACCGGGGAGCTGTTTTTT
few TRBJ2-7 14 TRBV5-6 TRBD2 CASSLRTRSYEQYF TGTGCCAGCAGCCTTAGGACTAGAAGCTACGAGCAGTACTTC
NA TRBJ2-1 15 TRBV4-3 TRBD2 CASSQSSGIYNEQFF TGCGCCAGCAGCCAATCTAGCGGTATATACAATGAGCAGTTCTTC
NA TRBJ2-2 15 TRBV11-2 TRBD2 CASSSGTTSPGELFF TGTGCCAGCAGCTCCGGGACTACGTCCCCCGGGGAGCTGTTTTTT
NA TRBJ2-2 13 TRBV30 TRBD1 CAYDRGQDGELFF TGTGCCTATGACAGGGGGCAGGACGGGGAGCTGTTTTTT
NA TRBJ2-1 16 TRBV11-3 NA CASSLRKTGGYNEQFF TGTGCCAGCAGCTTACGCAAGACAGGAGGATACAATGAGCAGTTCTTC
NA TRBJ1-4 17 TRBV4-2 TRBD1 CASSQEWRGQGNEKLFF TGTGCCAGCAGCCAAGAGTGGAGGGGGCAGGGTAATGAAAAACTGTTTTTT
NA TRBJ2-5 13 TRBV28 TRBD1 CASTWADRETQYF TGTGCCAGCACGTGGGCGGACAGGGAGACCCAGTACTTC
NA TRBJ2-3 16 TRBV7-2 TRBD2 CASSSDGLAGSGTQYF TGTGCCAGCAGCTCGGATGGCCTAGCGGGCTCGGGGACGCAGTATTTT
NA TRBJ1-1 15 TRBV6-5 TRBD1 CASSPLGTGLSEAFF TGTGCCAGCAGTCCCCTGGGGACAGGGTTATCTGAAGCTTTCTTT
NA TRBJ2-5 16 TRBV5-5 TRBD2 CASSSREASGSGAQYF TGTGCCAGCAGCTCCAGGGAAGCTAGCGGGTCGGGGGCCCAGTACTTC
many TRBJ2-7 13 TRBV19 TRBD1 CASSRTGGYEQYF TGTGCCAGTTCCCGGACAGGGGGTTACGAGCAGTACTTC
NA TRBJ2-2 16 TRBV15 NA CATSRDVSSVAGELFF TGTGCCACCAGCAGAGATGTGTCTAGCGTTGCCGGGGAGCTGTTTTTT
few TRBJ1-2 14 TRBV28 NA CASSLVQGPHGYTF TGTGCCAGCAGTTTGGTTCAGGGGCCCCATGGCTACACCTTC
NA TRBJ1-5 15 TRBV6-6 NA CASSSQTGVNQPQHF TGTGCCAGCAGTTCCCAAACAGGAGTCAATCAGCCCCAGCATTTT
NA TRBJ1-2 14 TRBV28 NA CASSPGDSPYGYTF TGTGCCAGCAGTCCGGGTGACAGTCCCTATGGCTACACCTTC
NA TRBJ1-2 16 TRBV18 TRBD1 CASSPATGGREYGYTF TGTGCCAGCTCACCCGCCACAGGGGGAAGGGAGTATGGCTACACCTTC
NA TRBJ1-2 15 TRBV6-1 NA CASSDLRIEGYGYTF TGTGCCAGCAGTGATCTAAGGATCGAGGGCTATGGCTACACCTTC
NA TRBJ2-7 13 TRBV6-6 NA CASRAGGTYEQYF TGTGCCAGCAGAGCTGGAGGCACCTACGAGCAGTACTTC
NA TRBJ2-7 14 TRBV3-1/TRBV3-2 TRBD1 CASSPGQPSYEQYF TGTGCCAGCAGCCCGGGACAGCCTTCCTACGAGCAGTACTTC
NA TRBJ1-2 15 TRBV21-1 NA CASSKDRPGPRGYTF TGTGCCAGCAGCAAAGACAGGCCCGGTCCCCGTGGCTACACCTTC
NA TRBJ1-2 14 TRBV7-2 TRBD1 CASSLGGTDYGYTF TGTGCCAGCAGCCTAGGTGGGACAGACTATGGCTACACCTTC
NA TRBJ1-3 15 TRBV25-1 NA CASSATGSGGNTIYF TGTGCCAGCAGTGCAACAGGGTCAGGTGGAAACACCATATATTTT
NA TRBJ1-1 16 TRBV15 TRBD1 CATSGGFGTVNTEAFF TGTGCCACCAGCGGGGGGTTTGGGACAGTGAACACTGAAGCTTTCTTT
NA TRBJ1-1 13 TRBV11-1 NA CASSLGSYTEAFF TGTGCCAGCAGCTTAGGCAGTTACACTGAAGCTTTCTTT
NA TRBJ2-3 12 TRBV7-6 NA CASSSGTDTQYF TGTGCCAGCAGCTCCGGCACAGATACGCAGTATTTT
NA TRBJ1-6 14 TRBV3-1/TRBV3-2 NA CASSTGQGRSPLHF TGTGCCAGCAGTACCGGGCAGGGTAGGTCACCCCTCCACTTT
NA TRBJ2-3 16 TRBV7-8 TRBD2 CASSLGAGGYTDTQYF TGTGCCAGCAGCTTAGGGGCGGGAGGGTACACAGATACGCAGTATTTT
NA TRBJ1-2 16 TRBV3-1/TRBV3-2 TRBD1 CASSPLTGLPNYGYTF TGTGCCAGCAGCCCCTTGACAGGGCTTCCTAACTATGGCTACACCTTC
NA TRBJ2-4 13 TRBV10-2 TRBD1 CASSVKGADIQYF TGCGCCAGCAGTGTAAAGGGGGCGGACATTCAGTACTTC
NA TRBJ1-6 15 TRBV6-5 TRBD1 CASRLDRGMYSPLHF TGTGCCAGCAGGTTGGACAGGGGGATGTATTCACCCCTCCACTTT
NA TRBJ2-2 15 TRBV28 TRBD1 CASSSGTANTGELFF TGTGCCAGCAGTTCCGGGACAGCGAACACCGGGGAGCTGTTTTTT
NA TRBJ1-2 13 TRBV29-1 TRBD1 CSVEYRGLDGYTF TGCAGCGTTGAATACAGGGGACTGGATGGCTACACCTTC
NA TRBJ1-6 15 TRBV28 NA CASSFRTDYNSPLHF TGTGCCAGCAGTTTCAGAACAGATTATAATTCACCCCTCCACTTT
NA TRBJ1-3 16 TRBV18 TRBD1 CASSPLDRASGNTIYF TGTGCCAGCTCACCCCTGGACAGGGCCTCTGGAAACACCATATATTTT
NA TRBJ2-5 15 TRBV3-1/TRBV3-2 TRBD2 CASQGTSGSWETQYF TGTGCCAGTCAGGGGACTAGCGGGAGTTGGGAGACCCAGTACTTC
NA TRBJ1-6 16 TRBV11-2 TRBD1 CASSHTTGMLNSPLHF TGTGCCAGCAGCCATACGACAGGGATGTTGAATTCACCCCTCCACTTT
few TRBJ1-6 17 TRBV7-9 NA CASSFPAGGSYNSPLHF TGTGCCAGCAGCTTCCCGGCTGGAGGGTCCTATAATTCACCCCTCCACTTT
NA TRBJ1-5 15 TRBV6-5 NA CASRRTSRGDQPQHF TGTGCCAGCAGACGGACATCCAGGGGAGATCAGCCCCAGCATTTT
NA TRBJ2-1 15 TRBV13 TRBD1 CASSYERQGRDEQFF TGTGCCAGCAGCTACGAACGACAGGGTAGGGATGAGCAGTTCTTC
few TRBJ1-1 15 TRBV9 NA CASSVQGKGNTEAFF TGTGCCAGCAGCGTTCAGGGTAAGGGGAACACTGAAGCTTTCTTT
NA TRBJ2-1 13 TRBV6-5 TRBD1 CASSWTGSNEQFF TGTGCCAGCAGTTGGACAGGGTCCAATGAGCAGTTCTTC
NA TRBJ2-1 13 TRBV9 NA CAGRGTNINEQFF TGTGCCGGTCGCGGGACCAATATTAATGAGCAGTTCTTC
NA TRBJ2-5 14 TRBV9 NA CASSVGVGEETQYF TGTGCCAGCAGCGTAGGTGTGGGAGAAGAGACCCAGTACTTC